This TCR beta chain is from a study of blood T cells in healthy people across ages. Study conclusions and caveats: Because donor CMV status was unknown, expanded clonotype changes were possibly confounded.

Germline CDR1 is SGHAT and CDR2 is FQNNGV. Trimming removed 2 bases from V and 0 bases from J, with 18 bases in between. The CDR3 totals 18 residues. Healthy Caucasian individuals from Russia aged about 6 to 100 served as donors. The use of a sample-barcoded 5' primer and a J-beta primer mix characterized a second PCR of about 7 to 12 cycles. The template-switch adaptor was a 5' adaptor with 12 random nucleotides. It tagged each cDNA molecule. Each CDR3 protein is one row after TCRdb ran MiXCR on the 5' RACE reads. This table holds about 1.1 million distinct CDR3 sequences, 35% to 40% found once. The sample holds a few counts of this clonotype. No antigen is known for it.

The sequence was obtained from a man younger than 30 in good health. Material for sequencing was blood. The V gene is TRBV11-2, the J gene TRBJ2-3, with D perhaps TRBD1 (5 bases). Written as DNA, the CDR3 is TGTGCCAGCAGCTTAACCCTCCAGGGAATTTCTAGCACAGATACGCAGTATTTT. As protein: CASSLTLQGISSTDTQYF.